Listed here is a single T cell receptor (beta chain). Antigen: not known. This record belongs to a study of T cell responses to AZD1222 COVID-19 vaccine. Whole-study results and caveats: Across spike, vaccine-associated CD4 TCRs were found, dominant at 160-218 and 743-854. Nearly half of spike-specific TCRs reportedly target variant regions that are unmutated in the B.1.351 and B.1.1.7 variants. There were repertoire samples only from the period after the peak T cell response.

This CDR3 is built from 14 residues. Germline CDR1 reads SGHNT; CDR2 reads YENEEA. The V end lost 2 bases, the J end lost 6 bases, and 14 bases lay between the germline ends. Only in-frame clones appear in the TCRdb table, and some are missing; sequencing was by immunoSEQ multiplex PCR. The profile covers some 100,000 clones, with roughly 87% appearing a single time and approximately 5% taken by the ten largest. This TCR came from an adult in good health. The specimen was peripheral blood, collected on day 0 of AZD1222 vaccination. V usage is TRBV11-3 and J usage is TRBJ2-7; D is uncertain. The CDR3 is CASSLSETHSEQYF. In DNA, the CDR3 is TGTGCCAGCAGCTTATCGGAGACTCACAGCGAGCAGTACTTC.